This is a list of T cell receptor beta chains from one sample in a study of blood T cell repertoires in COVID-19. The method was immunoSEQ multiplex PCR; TCRdb's version includes in-frame clones alone and lacks a portion of them. In the table there are 300,000 to 350,000 clones, approximately 89% of which are singletons. Sequencing input: peripheral blood. The origin of the receptors is a woman between 25 and 40 years old with COVID-19, enrolled during active disease. Both conserved end residues are part of each CDR3. The order of the fields is J gene, V gene, CDR3 length, D gene, CDR3 protein. D genes are given only for firm matches.

TRBJ2-4,TRBV28,17,TRBD2,CASSPLTTSGGKNIQYF
TRBJ2-5,TRBV5-4,18,TRBD2,CASSYRPSTSGAKETQYF
TRBJ1-4,TRBV6-5,14,.,CASSLAGENEKLFF
TRBJ2-1,TRBV7-3,15,TRBD2,CASSPQRGAWNEQFF
TRBJ2-1,TRBV6-5,15,TRBD2,CASGYLAGAYNEQFF
TRBJ2-2,TRBV5-6,16,.,CASSALGTGRTGELFF
TRBJ2-1,TRBV7-8,15,.,CASSPEVRSYNEQFF
TRBJ2-5,TRBV4-3,14,.,CASSQDLKRLTQYF
TRBJ2-7,TRBV27,15,.,CASSLVLTGPYEQYF
TRBJ1-1,TRBV3-1/TRBV3-2,12,.,CASSPFQGKAFF
TRBJ2-5,TRBV5-1,15,.,CASSPLDSYQETQYF
TRBJ1-4,TRBV7-9,18,.,CASSLHPKPGLKNEKLFF
TRBJ1-6,TRBV28,16,.,CASSPQIDIVSSPLHF
TRBJ1-6,TRBV27,14,TRBD1,CASSPDRGGSALHF
TRBJ2-2,TRBV15,15,.,CATRGFNLGGGELFF
TRBJ1-5,TRBV6-2/TRBV6-3,16,.,CASSSRGGMINQPQHF
TRBJ2-3,TRBV7-8,15,.,CASSSRETRADTQYF
TRBJ2-3,TRBV7-3,17,TRBD2,CASSLSGAGAITDTQYF
TRBJ2-1,TRBV5-4,15,TRBD2,CASSLERGGWNEQFF
TRBJ1-6,TRBV5-8,15,.,CASSLWQASASPLHF
TRBJ2-5,TRBV24-1,15,TRBD2,CATSGTSGDGETQYF
TRBJ2-3,TRBV28,13,.,CASGSGNTDTQYF
TRBJ1-5,TRBV5-1,14,.,CASRLDLSNQPQHF
TRBJ2-1,TRBV5-4,13,.,CASTWSSYNEQFF
TRBJ1-1,TRBV11-2,15,TRBD1,CASSLDPGGVTEAFF
TRBJ1-5,TRBV7-2,15,.,CASSGSILSGQPQHF